A selection of T cell receptor beta chains follows, all from one sample in a study of control samples from healthy donors and cancer patients. Profiled with immunoSEQ multiplex PCR; TCRdb holds only in-frame clones, not every one. The sample yields over 200,000 clones, over 70% seen once. The source material was PBMCs. These receptors originate from a woman aged 55-69 years with lung cancer. Each CDR3 is given with its conserved first and last residue. The D gene is left open where the match is weak. Clone size is shown for a subset of rows, as once, few, many or a class of expanded clone.

TRBJ1-1	-	TRBV12-3/TRBV12-4	13	-	CASSFSGTTEAFF	TGTGCCAGCAGTTTTTCGGGGACCACTGAAGCTTTCTTT
TRBJ1-1	-	TRBV5-1	15	-	CASSPTLGWNTEAFF	TGCGCCAGCAGCCCTACTCTCGGGTGGAACACTGAAGCTTTCTTT
TRBJ2-1	TRBD1	TRBV5-6	15	-	CASRLTGGRYNEQFF	TGTGCCAGCAGGCTTACAGGGGGTAGGTACAATGAGCAGTTCTTC
TRBJ1-3	-	TRBV7-8	17	-	CASSPRGDAGSGNTIYF	TGTGCCAGCAGCCCCCGTGGGGACGCAGGCTCTGGAAACACCATATATTTT
TRBJ2-3	TRBD1	TRBV29-1	12	once	CSVGTGEDTQYF	TGCAGCGTAGGGACAGGGGAAGATACGCAGTATTTT
TRBJ2-5	TRBD2	TRBV3-1/TRBV3-2	15	-	CASSQVGLAGETQYF	TGTGCCAGCAGCCAAGTCGGGCTAGCGGGAGAGACCCAGTACTTC
TRBJ2-7	TRBD1	TRBV11-2	18	-	CASSLRWGDRGAVYEQYF	TGTGCCAGCAGCTTACGGTGGGGAGACAGGGGCGCCGTCTACGAGCAGTACTTC
TRBJ1-1	TRBD1	TRBV7-3	12	-	CASSSTGGSAFF	TGTGCCAGCAGCTCGACAGGGGGTTCGGCTTTCTTT
TRBJ1-5	-	TRBV24-1	15	-	CATSGEGRGNQPQHF	TGTGCCACCAGTGGCGAGGGAAGGGGCAATCAGCCCCAGCATTTT
TRBJ2-1	TRBD2	TRBV30	11	-	CAWMTSPEQFF	TGTGCCTGGATGACTAGCCCTGAGCAGTTCTTC
TRBJ1-3	-	TRBV18	16	-	CASSPLDGSSGNTIYF	TGTGCCAGCTCACCTTTAGACGGCTCCTCTGGAAACACCATATATTTT
TRBJ1-4	TRBD1	TRBV19	13	-	CASGTGGREKLFF	TGTGCCAGTGGGACAGGGGGCCGTGAAAAACTGTTTTTT
TRBJ2-3	TRBD2	TRBV6-4	15	-	CASSDSQRGADTQYF	TGTGCCAGCAGTGACTCGCAGCGGGGGGCAGATACGCAGTATTTT
TRBJ2-5	TRBD2	TRBV5-1	14	-	CASSLTGGEETQYF	TGCGCCAGCAGCTTGACGGGAGGGGAAGAGACCCAGTACTTC
TRBJ1-2	-	TRBV18	17	few	CASSRGETITANYGYTF	TGTGCCAGCTCACGGGGGGAGACAATCACAGCTAACTATGGCTACACCTTC
TRBJ1-2	-	TRBV12-3/TRBV12-4	11	-	CASSDNFGYTF	TGTGCCAGCAGTGATAACTTTGGCTACACCTTC
TRBJ1-6	-	TRBV18	14	-	CASSPAGSNSPLHF	TGTGCCAGCTCACCCGCAGGGAGTAATTCACCCCTCCACTTT
TRBJ1-5	-	TRBV6-1	16	-	CASSDTGYGGNQPQHF	TGTGCCAGCAGTGACACGGGGTATGGGGGCAATCAGCCCCAGCATTTT